These 17 T cell receptor beta chains were all obtained from the same sample, sequenced in a study of cytomegalovirus exposure and HLA in healthy donors (dated by TCRdb to 2016 to 2017). Library preparation was by the immunoSEQ multiplex PCR assay. For the multiplex PCR, a mixture combining 60 forward primers for TCR Vbeta segments and 13 reverse primers for TCR Jbeta segments was used. The immuneACCESS repertoire file appears here via TCRdb, limited to in-frame rearrangements. These files lack a portion of the clones; in checked studies, under half of the deficit traces to unresolved V genes, and the cause of the others is not known. The table for this sample lists about 150,000 clones; roughly 81% of them were counted only once. Around 2% of the sample is held by the ten biggest clonotypes. The sample consisted of PBMCs. The receptors here all came from a woman younger than 30 in good health and CMV-seronegative.

The V call is TRBV27, the J call TRBJ2-3; no firm D call. The CDR3 is 12 residues long. Between the trimmed V and J ends, which lost 6 bases and 5 bases, there was a span of 9 bases. Germline-derived CDR1 and CDR2 are MNHEY and SMNVEV (reference sequence). CDR3 residues: CASRNAEDTQYF. DNA of the CDR3: TGTGCCAGCAGGAACGCAGAAGATACGCAGTATTTT.

The chain is built from TRBV6-4 and TRBJ1-1; D unclear. This CDR3 has 17 amino acids. Germline V gives CDR1 MRHNA, CDR2 SNTAGT. The germline V and J ends were trimmed by 2 bases and 0 bases, with 16 bases remaining between them. CDR3 bases: TGTGCCAGCAGTGACGCTACGATGCGACTTCTGAACACTGAAGCTTTCTTT. It is translated as CASSDATMRLLNTEAFF.

The chain joins TRBV19 to TRBJ1-2; D gene unclear. The V end lost 7 bases, the J end lost 4 bases, and 22 bases lay between the germline ends. The CDR3 loop spans 16 amino acids. Germline CDR1 reads LNHDA; CDR2 reads SQIVND (reference sequence). The CDR3 loop reads CASTPREGILGYGYTF. DNA of the CDR3: TGTGCCAGTACCCCCCGAGAGGGAATCCTCGGCTATGGCTACACCTTC. Full variable domain (outside the CDR3, taken from reference TRBV19 and TRBJ1-2): DGGITQSPKYLFRKEGQNVTLSCEQNLNHDAMYWYRQDPGQGLRLIYYSQIVNDFQKGDIAEGYSVSREKKESFPLTVTSAQKNPTAFYLCASTPREGILGYGYTFGSGTRLTVV.

Only a few counts were recorded for this clone. The rearrangement uses TRBV5-1 and TRBJ2-5; 12 bases align to TRBD1. This CDR3 spans 16 amino acids. Trimming removed 3 bases from V and 5 bases from J; junction bases left unmatched: 8. The germline V gene has CDR1 SGHRS and CDR2 YFSETQ. This chain's CDR3 is CASSSTGTGGAETQYF. CDR3 coding DNA: TGCGCCAGCAGCTCAACCGGGACAGGGGGCGCGGAGACCCAGTACTTC.

This rearrangement joins TRBV10-1 to TRBJ2-7, with 7 bases lining up with TRBD1. The CDR3 totals 15 residues. V shed 6 bases, J shed 5 bases, and the junction held 13 bases outside the gene matches. Per the germline V gene, CDR1 is WNHNN and CDR2 is SYGVQD (reference sequence). The CDR3 DNA follows: TGCGCCAGCAGCCCTCACCTTACAGGGGTTGACGAGCAGTACTTC. Translating it yields CASSPHLTGVDEQYF.

This clone showed up just a few times. The chain links TRBV9 to TRBJ2-1; D perhaps matches TRBD1 (5 bases). The germline CDR1 and CDR2 sequences are SGDLS and YYNGEE. V lost 4 bases to trimming and J lost 8 bases, with 7 bases between them. CDR3 length: 11 amino acids. The DNA of the CDR3 is TGTGCCAGCAGCAAAGGGGATGAGCAGTTCTTC. The encoded protein is CASSKGDEQFF. The complete variable domain, with remaining parts taken from reference TRBV9 and TRBJ2-1, reads DSGVTQTPKHLITATGQRVTLRCSPRSGDLSVYWYQQSLDQGLQFLIQYYNGEERAKGNILERFSAQQFPDLHSELNLSSLELGDSALYFCASSKGDEQFFGPGTRLTVL.

Written as DNA, the CDR3 is TGTGCCAGCACCTACTCCCCCGGGACAGGCTCCTACGAGCAGTACTTC. Protein product: CASTYSPGTGSYEQYF. This sequence joins TRBV28 and TRBJ2-7, with TRBD1 identical over 8 bases. J was trimmed by 0 bases and V by 7 bases; bases with no gene match: 11. This CDR3 region has 16 residues. The germline V gene has CDR1 MDHEN and CDR2 SYDVKM. Using reference TRBV28 and TRBJ2-7 for the parts outside the CDR3, the full variable domain is DVKVTQSSRYLVKRTGEKVFLECVQDMDHENMFWYRQDPGLGLRLIYFSYDVKMKEKGDIPEGYSVSREKKERFSLILESASTNQTSMYLCASTYSPGTGSYEQYFGPGTRLTVT.

The V and J genes are TRBV28 and TRBJ2-2; D not resolved. The CDR3 contains 15 residues. CDR1 is MDHEN, CDR2 SYDVKM, per germline. V gave up 6 bases and J gave up 0 bases, with 11 bases separating them. DNA for the CDR3: TGTGCCAGCAGCCCATCCCAAACGAACACCGGGGAGCTGTTTTTT. Protein product: CASSPSQTNTGELFF.

Remarks on this clone: Germline and junction disagree at one end, which may indicate a read error. J is TRBJ2-1 and V is TRBV7-9; tentatively, D is TRBD1 or TRBD2 (6 bases each). CDR3 size: 16 residues. Germline lookup yields CDR1 SEHNR and CDR2 FQNEAQ (reference sequence). The CDR3 reads CSSSLGGGGRGNEQFF. The CDR3 DNA reads TGTTCCAGCAGCTTAGGGGGAGGAGGGCGCGGCAATGAGCAGTTCTTC.

The rearrangement uses TRBV4-2 and TRBJ2-5, with a tentative D call TRBD2 (6 bases). Germline-derived CDR1 and CDR2 are LGHNA and YNFKEQ. The CDR3 is 15 residues long. With 1 base removed from V and 3 bases from J, the gap between germline ends came to 12 bases. CDR3: CASSQARGSKETQYF. CDR3 DNA: TGTGCCAGCAGCCAAGCCCGGGGGTCGAAAGAGACCCAGTACTTC.

The chain combines TRBV27 with TRBJ2-2, with TRBD1 as a possible D gene (5 bases). The germline V gene encodes CDR1 MNHEY and CDR2 SMNVEV (reference sequence). The V end was cut by 1 base, the J end by 5 bases, with 8 bases between. The CDR3 consists of 14 residues. CDR3 in DNA: TGTGCCAGCAGTTTATTAAGGACAACCGGGGAGCTGTTTTTT. Translation gives CASSLLRTTGELFF.

This rearrangement joins TRBV27 to TRBJ1-6, with D perhaps matching TRBD1 (6 bases). The germline CDR1 and CDR2 sequences are MNHEY and SMNVEV (reference sequence). With 4 bases removed from V and 7 bases from J, the gap between germline ends came to 11 bases. The CDR3 is 14 amino acids. CDR3 coding DNA: TGTGCCAGCAGTTCCAATACAGGGAATTCACCCCTCCACTTT. Its translation is CASSSNTGNSPLHF.

The chain links TRBV5-1 to TRBJ2-1; possible D gene TRBD1, 5 bases. Trimming took 0 bases from V and 6 from J, leaving 13 bases between them. The CDR3 loop spans 15 amino acids. In germline, CDR1 is SGHRS, CDR2 YFSETQ. In DNA, the CDR3 is TGCGCCAGCAGCTTGGGGCAGGGATGGATCAATGAGCAGTTCTTC. Its translation: CASSLGQGWINEQFF.

The CDR3 reads CASSVAGGLAGGQETQYF. The CDR3 DNA is TGTGCCAGCAGCGTAGCCGGAGGGCTAGCGGGGGGGCAGGAGACCCAGTACTTC. V is TRBV9 and J is TRBJ2-5; 12 bases are shared with TRBD2. This CDR3 is built from 18 residues. Trimming cost V 0 bases and J 5 bases; bases outside gene matches: 11. The germline gives CDR1 SGDLS, CDR2 YYNGEE. Based on the CDR3 plus reference TRBV9 and TRBJ2-5, the full variable domain is DSGVTQTPKHLITATGQRVTLRCSPRSGDLSVYWYQQSLDQGLQFLIQYYNGEERAKGNILERFSAQQFPDLHSELNLSSLELGDSALYFCASSVAGGLAGGQETQYFGPGTRLLVL.

This clone has only a few counts. The gene calls are TRBV6-6 and TRBJ2-2; D possibly corresponds to TRBD1 (6 bases). The V gene lost 10 bases and the J gene lost 4 bases, with 13 bases spanning the gap. This CDR3 comprises 13 residues. From germline, CDR1 is MNHNY and CDR2 SVGAGI (reference sequence). The CDR3 region has the DNA TGTGCCACCTCGGGGACACTCACCGGGGAGCTGTTTTTT. This encodes CATSGTLTGELFF.

The rearrangement links TRBV28 to TRBJ2-5; 7 bases map to TRBD1. Losses at the gene ends were 5 bases for V and 5 bases for J; bases not matched to a gene: 11. The length of the CDR3 is 15 residues. Per the germline V gene, CDR1 is MDHEN and CDR2 is SYDVKM. The CDR3 region is CASSATGAYGETQYF. The CDR3 DNA is TGTGCCAGCAGTGCCACAGGGGCCTATGGGGAGACCCAGTACTTC.

V and J are TRBV4-3 and TRBJ2-7; a weak D match, TRBD2 (5 bases). Germline loops: CDR1 LGHNA, CDR2 YSLEER. This CDR3 has 13 residues. Deletions cut 1 base from V and 2 bases from J, with 6 bases between. The CDR3 spells CASSQARAYEQYF. The CDR3 nucleotides are TGCGCCAGCAGCCAAGCGCGGGCCTACGAGCAGTACTTC.